The 22 T cell receptor beta chains below come from one sample, sequenced in a study of graft-versus-host responses after intestinal transplantation. Clones were sequenced by immunoSEQ multiplex PCR, and TCRdb holds only the in-frame ones, with some missing. Among about 99,000 clones listed, 93% were seen once. What these receptors recognize is not known. The sample in question was unstimulated CD8+ T cells sorted from spleen or lymph node cells, obtained before intestinal transplant. The receptors stem from a human donor who received an intestinal transplant.

The chain employs TRBV29-1 and TRBJ2-1; D perhaps matches TRBD1 (6 bases). With 4 bases removed from V and 5 bases from J, the gap between germline ends came to 12 bases. This CDR3 comprises 13 residues. Germline lookup yields CDR1 SQVTM and CDR2 ANQGSEA. The CDR3 DNA is TGCAGCGTTGTCCCGAGACAGGACAATGAGCAGTTCTTC. Residues: CSVVPRQDNEQFF.

This chain connects TRBV18 to TRBJ1-4, with D possibly matching TRBD1 (6 bases). The CDR3 runs to 14 residues. Germline values: CDR1 KGHSH, CDR2 LQKENI. The germline V and J ends were trimmed by 4 bases and 8 bases, with 14 bases remaining between them. This CDR3 reads CASSLRQVEEKLFF. Written as DNA, the CDR3 is TGTGCCAGCTCACTGCGACAGGTTGAAGAAAAACTGTTTTTT.

The rearrangement links TRBV6-6 to TRBJ2-3, with 10 bases matching TRBD2. The germline gives CDR1 MNHNY, CDR2 SVGAGI (reference sequence). V gave up 4 bases and J gave up 0 bases; unmatched junction bases: 4. The CDR3 length is 16 residues. CDR3 sequence reads: CASSSYSGGSTDTQYF. CDR3 DNA sequence: TGTGCCAGCAGTTCCTATAGCGGGGGGAGCACAGATACGCAGTATTTT.

The genes are TRBV29-1 and TRBJ1-2; 7 positions match TRBD1. This CDR3 spans 12 amino acids. V lost 6 bases and J lost 7; bases outside the gene matches: 8. Germline-derived CDR1 and CDR2 are SQVTM and ANQGSEA. The CDR3: CSVPQGLGGYTF. The DNA for the CDR3 is TGCAGCGTCCCACAGGGGTTGGGTGGCTACACCTTC.

The chain carries TRBV7-9 and TRBJ1-4; unclear D gene. The V gene's germline CDR1 is SEHNR and CDR2 FQNEAQ (reference sequence). This CDR3 spans 10 amino acids. The V and J ends lost 5 bases and 8 bases respectively, with 3 bases between them. This CDR3 reads CASSPEKLFF. DNA for the CDR3: TGTGCCAGCAGCCCGGAAAAACTGTTTTTT.

The rearrangement uses TRBV5-4 and TRBJ2-2; 9 bases are a match to TRBD1. The length of the CDR3 is 16 residues. After removal of 0 bases from V and 6 bases from J, the junction contained 6 bases not matched to a gene. Germline V lookup: CDR1 SGHNT, CDR2 YYREEE (reference sequence). CDR3 coding DNA: TGTGCCAGCAGCTTGGCCGGACAGGGGATCCCCGGGGAGCTGTTTTTT. Translation gives CASSLAGQGIPGELFF. The full variable domain, its missing parts supplied by reference TRBV5-4 and TRBJ2-2, is ETGVTQSPTHLIKTRGQQVTLRCSSQSGHNTVSWYQQALGQGPQFIFQYYREEENGRGNFPPRFSGLQFPNYSSELNVNALELDDSALYLCASSLAGQGIPGELFFGEGSRLTVL.

The chain uses TRBV14 and TRBJ2-4; TRBD1 or TRBD2 may be the D gene (5 bases each). CDR1 is SGHDN, CDR2 FVKESK, per germline. V lost 4 bases to trimming and J lost 9 bases, with 16 bases between them. The CDR3 covers 14 residues. CDR3 loop: CASSPTGPAGIQYF. The CDR3 DNA is TGTGCCAGCAGCCCAACAGGTCCGGCGGGCATTCAGTACTTC.

The chain uses TRBV15 and TRBJ2-1; possibly TRBD2 for D (5 bases). V lost 0 bases to trimming and J lost 0 bases, with 6 bases between them. Germline CDR1 LNHNV, CDR2 YYDKDF (reference sequence). The length of the CDR3 is 15 residues. The DNA of the CDR3 is TGTGCCACCAGCAGAGAAGGGAGCTCCTACAATGAGCAGTTCTTC. Translating gives CATSREGSSYNEQFF.

The rearrangement uses TRBV13 and TRBJ2-3; 8 bases are shared with TRBD1. V gave up 5 bases and J gave up 4 bases; unmatched junction bases: 8. CDR3 length equals 15 residues. CDR1 PRHDT and CDR2 FYEKMQ come from the germline V gene (reference sequence). In DNA, the CDR3 is TGTGCCAGCAGCAACAATAAACAGGGGGCAGATACGCAGTATTTT. Protein: CASSNNKQGADTQYF.

V and J are TRBV5-1 and TRBJ2-3; no definite D call. This CDR3 has 14 residues. CDR1 is SGHRS and CDR2 is YFSETQ in the germline V gene. Deletions cut 0 bases from V and 6 bases from J, with 11 bases between. CDR3 amino acids: CASSLVGRRDTQYF. The CDR3 region has the DNA TGCGCCAGCAGCTTGGTCGGCCGAAGGGATACGCAGTATTTT.

V and J are TRBV18 and TRBJ2-7; 11 bases agree with TRBD2. Germline values: CDR1 KGHSH, CDR2 LQKENI. V dropped 3 bases and J dropped 4; count of bases not matched to a gene: 8. This CDR3 comprises 16 residues. This CDR3 is CASSPRLAGMNYEQYF. CDR3 DNA: TGTGCCAGCTCACCGCGACTAGCGGGGATGAATTACGAGCAGTACTTC.

The chain has TRBV25-1 and TRBJ2-2, with a tentative D call TRBD1 (6 bases). The V and J ends lost 6 bases and 6 bases respectively, with 11 bases between them. The CDR3 consists of 13 residues. CDR1 MGHDK and CDR2 SYGVNS come from the germline V gene. This CDR3 is CASRPGQSGELFF. The DNA for the CDR3 is TGTGCCAGCAGACCCGGACAGTCCGGGGAGCTGTTTTTT.

The gene calls are TRBV5-6 and TRBJ1-1; TRBD1 aligns across 7 bases. The CDR3 runs 14 residues. V dropped 4 bases and J dropped 1; count of bases not matched to a gene: 4. Germline CDR1 reads SGHDT; CDR2 reads YYEEEE. The CDR3, as DNA: TGTGCCAGCAGCCCCGGGACAGAGAACACTGAAGCTTTCTTT. The encoded protein is CASSPGTENTEAFF.

The chain recombines TRBV30 with TRBJ2-3, with TRBD1 matching over 7 bases. Trimming at V came to 3 bases and at J to 1 base, leaving 10 bases not matched to a gene. Germline values: CDR1 GTSNPN, CDR2 SVGIG (reference sequence). The CDR3 length is 16 residues. CDR3 bases: TGTGCCTGGAGCCCCCTGACAGGGCCCCGCACAGATACGCAGTATTTT. Its protein product is CAWSPLTGPRTDTQYF.

This rearrangement joins TRBV2 to TRBJ2-5; no clear D gene. Germline values: CDR1 SNHLY, CDR2 FYNNEI. This CDR3 region has 15 residues. The germline V and J ends were trimmed by 7 bases and 3 bases, with 18 bases remaining between them. DNA of the CDR3: TGTGCCAGCACGTTTCCTCAAGCGAAGAAAGAGACCCAGTACTTC. This codes for CASTFPQAKKETQYF.

This clone was seen just once. The V and J genes are TRBV27 and TRBJ1-4; D might be TRBD1 (5 bases). CDR1 and CDR2 (germline): MNHEY, SMNVEV (reference sequence). The CDR3 runs to 16 residues. V was clipped by 2 bases and J by 5 bases, with 15 bases between them. The CDR3 DNA reads as TGTGCCAGCAGTTTAAGCCCAGGGCAGTCCAATGAAAAACTGTTTTTT. Its translation is CASSLSPGQSNEKLFF.

This clone was seen a single time. The genes are TRBV27 and TRBJ1-1; D is undetermined. Trimming pared 6 bases from V and 4 bases from J, leaving 12 bases between. Per germline, CDR1 MNHEY and CDR2 SMNVEV (reference sequence). This CDR3 contains 13 residues. Here the CDR3 reads CASSQREVTEAFF. CDR3 bases: TGTGCCAGCAGCCAACGGGAGGTCACTGAAGCTTTCTTT.

Here the CDR3 reads CASSPDGDEQYF. The CDR3 DNA reads TGTGCCAGCAGCCCCGATGGGGACGAGCAGTACTTC. The V gene is TRBV7-6, the J gene TRBJ2-7; D is uncertain. Between the trimmed V and J ends, which lost 5 bases and 5 bases, there was a span of 10 bases. CDR1 is SGHVS, CDR2 FNYEAQ, per germline. The CDR3 is 12 amino acids.

This sequence joins TRBV19 and TRBJ2-1, with no clear D. CDR3 length equals 17 residues. Germline assignment: CDR1 LNHDA and CDR2 SQIVND (reference sequence). V was trimmed by 10 bases and J by 7 bases, leaving 29 bases between them. The chain's CDR3 is CATTPGWTDLLGNEQFF. In nucleotides, the CDR3 is TGTGCCACAACCCCCGGCTGGACGGATTTGCTGGGTAATGAGCAGTTCTTC.

The V call is TRBV15, the J call TRBJ2-3, with D possibly matching TRBD1 (5 bases). CDR1 and CDR2 from the germline V gene are LNHNV and YYDKDF (reference sequence). The CDR3 totals 14 residues. Trimming cost V 0 bases and J 6 bases, with 10 bases left between them. The CDR3 is CATSREETADTQYF. CDR3 in DNA: TGTGCCACCAGCAGAGAGGAGACAGCGGATACGCAGTATTTT.

This clone was picked up one time. CDR3 residues: CASSGPSSYNEQFF. The CDR3, as DNA: TGTGCCAGCAGCGGACCCAGCTCCTACAATGAGCAGTTCTTC. The chain is built from TRBV6-1 and TRBJ2-1; unclear D gene. CDR3 size: 14 residues. With 6 bases removed from V and 0 bases from J, the gap between germline ends came to 9 bases. Germline CDR1 MNHNS, CDR2 SASEGT.

This sequence joins TRBV2 and TRBJ2-5; 7 nucleotides match TRBD2. The CDR3 contains 15 residues. The germline gives CDR1 SNHLY, CDR2 FYNNEI. J gave up 4 bases and V 0 bases, and 5 bases lay outside the gene matches. The CDR3 DNA is TGTGCCAGCAGTGAAGCGCAGACTAGCCCAGAGACCCAGTACTTC. It is translated as CASSEAQTSPETQYF. Filled out from reference TRBV2 and TRBJ2-5, the complete variable domain reads EPEVTQTPSHQVTQMGQEVILRCVPISNHLYFYWYRQILGQKVEFLVSFYNNEISEKSEIFDDQFSVERPDGSNFTLKIRSTKLEDSAMYFCASSEAQTSPETQYFGPGTRLLVL.